The 8 T cell receptor beta chains below were found in one sample sequenced in a study of T cells expressing NK-cell markers. TCRdb reworked the 5' RACE reads into one entry per CDR3 protein, no DNA. The ten most abundant clones cover 9.5% to 12% of a sample with 300,000 to 500,000 distinct CDR3 sequences. The sample comprised blood T cells: a sorted CD56 or NKG2C T cell subset, CD4+ or CD8+ T cells, or bulk PBMC T cells (not recorded which). All receptors come from a woman between 45 and 65 years old in good health.

V usage is TRBV20-1 and J usage is TRBJ2-1; TCRdb's D call, TRBD1, is unchecked because there is no DNA. Germline CDR1 reads DFQATT; CDR2 reads SNEGSKA (reference sequence). This CDR3 is 15 amino acids long. The CDR3 loop reads CSARDRRTSYNEQFF.

The chain uses TRBV28 and TRBJ1-2. Germline V gene lookup returns CDR1 MDHEN and CDR2 SYDVKM. This CDR3 is built from 12 residues. The CDR3: CASSNRRDGYTF.

V gene TRBV3-1 combines with J gene TRBJ2-3. Per germline, CDR1 LGHDT and CDR2 YNNKEL (reference sequence). The CDR3 extends over 14 amino acids. The CDR3: CASSQEDATDTQYF.

Here the CDR3 reads CASRGLQGAGGELFF. The chain couples TRBV6-1 to TRBJ2-2; TCRdb names TRBD1, which stays unverified in the absence of DNA. CDR1 and CDR2 (germline): MNHNS, SASEGT. This CDR3 has 15 amino acids.

The chain couples TRBV2 to TRBJ2-7; the D call of TRBD2 rests on TCRdb alone, since no DNA is present to check it. The germline V gene encodes CDR1 SNHLY and CDR2 FYNNEI. The CDR3 is made up of 16 amino acids. The CDR3 loop is CASSVPPREFFYEQYF. Full variable domain (rest looked up from reference TRBV2 and TRBJ2-7): EPEVTQTPSHQVTQMGQEVILRCVPISNHLYFYWYRQILGQKVEFLVSFYNNEISEKSEIFDDQFSVERPDGSNFTLKIRSTKLEDSAMYFCASSVPPREFFYEQYFGPGTRLTVT.

The chain couples TRBV7-3 to TRBJ2-3; no DNA is available, so the TRBD2 call from TCRdb remains unchecked. This CDR3 spans 17 amino acids. Germline-derived CDR1 and CDR2 are SGHTA and FQGTGA. The CDR3 loop is CASSSPGAGAETDTQYF.

The chain joins TRBV5-1 to TRBJ2-1; TCRdb indicates TRBD1, and absent DNA this call remains unverified. Germline V gene data show CDR1 as SGHRS and CDR2 as YFSETQ. This CDR3 is 15 amino acids long. The CDR3 loop reads CASSLARASYNEQFF.

The gene calls are TRBV6-2 or TRBV6-3 and TRBJ2-5; the TRBD1 assignment by TCRdb is unverifiable without DNA. Germline-derived CDR1 and CDR2 are MNHEY and SVGEGT. The length of the CDR3 is 17 residues. CDR3 loop: CASSSPGTTSYQETQYF.